This TCR beta chain stems from a study of Ad26.COV2.S vaccination and SARS-CoV-2 variants. The treatment here: around 19 received Ad26.COV2.S at low or high dose, single or two shots; about 5 received placebo; per-sample allocation not given. Sampling was performed 63 days after the first vaccine or placebo injection. Boston hosted the donor, who was an adult aged 18-55 years. Method: immunoSEQ multiplex PCR; TCRdb's copy keeps in-frame clones and lacks some. The repertoire holds about 350,000 clones, with around 83% as singletons. This receptor was identified in a person aged 18-60 years who received the Ad26.COV2.S COVID-19 vaccine or a placebo. This material consisted of peripheral blood, taken in a trial of Ad26.COV2.S vaccine versus placebo.

In DNA, the CDR3 is TGTGCCGCAGTCCCGGGGGGGATCCCCTACAATGAGCAGTTCTTC. Translated: CAAVPGGIPYNEQFF. The chain recombines TRBV28 with TRBJ2-1; TRBD2 agrees at 8 bases. This CDR3 contains 15 residues. Germline values: CDR1 MDHEN, CDR2 SYDVKM. V was clipped by 11 bases and J by 2 bases; unmatched bases: 11.